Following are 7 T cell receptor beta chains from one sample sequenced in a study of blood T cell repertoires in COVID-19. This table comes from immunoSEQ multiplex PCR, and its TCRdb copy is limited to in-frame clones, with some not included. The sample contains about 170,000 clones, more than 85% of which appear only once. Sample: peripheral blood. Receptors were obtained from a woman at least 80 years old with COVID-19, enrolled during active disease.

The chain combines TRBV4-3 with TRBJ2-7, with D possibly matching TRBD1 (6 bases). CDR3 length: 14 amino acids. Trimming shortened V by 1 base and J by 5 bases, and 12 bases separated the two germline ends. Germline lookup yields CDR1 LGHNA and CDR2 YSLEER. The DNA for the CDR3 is TGCGCCAGCAGCCAAGTCTTGAACAGGGACGAGCAGTACTTC. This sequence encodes CASSQVLNRDEQYF.

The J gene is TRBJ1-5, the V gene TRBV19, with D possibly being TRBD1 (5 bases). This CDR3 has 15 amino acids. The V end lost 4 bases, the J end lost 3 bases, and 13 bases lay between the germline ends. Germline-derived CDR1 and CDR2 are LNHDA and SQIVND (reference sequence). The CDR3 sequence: CASSTRGSPNQPQHF. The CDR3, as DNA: TGTGCCAGTAGTACTCGGGGGAGTCCCAATCAGCCCCAGCATTTT.

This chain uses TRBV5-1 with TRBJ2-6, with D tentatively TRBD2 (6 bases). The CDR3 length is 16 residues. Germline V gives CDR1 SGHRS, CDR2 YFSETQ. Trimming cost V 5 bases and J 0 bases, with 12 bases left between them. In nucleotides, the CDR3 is TGCGCCAGCAGACGTGGGGGGAGCTCTGGGGCCAACGTCCTGACTTTC. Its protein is CASRRGGSSGANVLTF. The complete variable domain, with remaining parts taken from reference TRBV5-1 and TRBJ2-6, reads KAGVTQTPRYLIKTRGQQVTLSCSPISGHRSVSWYQQTPGQGLQFLFEYFSETQRNKGNFPGRFSGRQFSNSRSEMNVSTLELGDSALYLCASRRGGSSGANVLTFGAGSRLTVL.

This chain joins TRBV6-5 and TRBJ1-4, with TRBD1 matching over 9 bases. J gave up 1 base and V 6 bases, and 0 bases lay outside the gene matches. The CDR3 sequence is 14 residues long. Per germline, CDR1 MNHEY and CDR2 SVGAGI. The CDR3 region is CASRDRGTNEKLFF. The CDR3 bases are TGTGCCAGCAGGGACAGGGGAACTAATGAAAAACTGTTTTTT.

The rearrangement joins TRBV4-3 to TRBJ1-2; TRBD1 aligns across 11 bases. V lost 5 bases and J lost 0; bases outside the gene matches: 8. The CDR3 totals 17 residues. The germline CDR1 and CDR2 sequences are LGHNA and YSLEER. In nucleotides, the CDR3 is TGCGCCAGCAGCGGTATGGGACAGGGGGGATCTAACTATGGCTACACCTTC. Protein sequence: CASSGMGQGGSNYGYTF.

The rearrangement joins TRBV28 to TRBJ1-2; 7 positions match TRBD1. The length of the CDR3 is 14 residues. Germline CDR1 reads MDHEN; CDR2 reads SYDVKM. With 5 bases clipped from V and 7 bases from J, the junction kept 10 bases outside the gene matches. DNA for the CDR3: TGTGCCAGCAGTCTCGACAGGGTTCGAGCTGGCTACACCTTC. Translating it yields CASSLDRVRAGYTF.

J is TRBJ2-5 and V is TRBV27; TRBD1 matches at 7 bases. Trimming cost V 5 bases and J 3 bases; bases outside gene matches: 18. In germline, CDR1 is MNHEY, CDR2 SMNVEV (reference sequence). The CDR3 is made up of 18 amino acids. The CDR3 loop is CASSGLTGSVSSKETQYF. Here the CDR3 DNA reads TGTGCCAGCAGTGGATTGACAGGGTCCGTGAGCTCTAAAGAGACCCAGTACTTC.